The 20 T cell receptor beta chains in this list originate from one sample, sequenced in a study of blood T cell repertoires in COVID-19 (dated by TCRdb to the early 2020s). The library was prepared using the immunoSEQ multiplex PCR assay. TCRdb mirrors the immuneACCESS table, restricted to in-frame sequences. Some clones are absent from its copies; in checked studies, under half trace to an unresolved V gene, and the reason for the others is unknown. A total of about 240,000 clones appear in this sample, about four fifths of them only once. The ten largest clones represent about 9.5% of the sample. Material for sequencing was peripheral blood. These receptors originate from a woman older than 75 with acute or convalescent COVID-19.

The gene calls are TRBV28 and TRBJ1-2, with D possibly matching TRBD1 (5 bases). CDR1 MDHEN and CDR2 SYDVKM come from the germline V gene. The CDR3 extends over 11 amino acids. Trimming pared 5 bases from V and 7 bases from J, leaving 8 bases between. In DNA, the CDR3 is TGTGCCAGCAGTCGACAGCTTGGCTACACCTTC. Encoded protein: CASSRQLGYTF.

The rearrangement uses TRBV5-1 and TRBJ2-7; D remains ambiguous. From germline, CDR1 is SGHRS and CDR2 YFSETQ. V lost 0 bases, J lost 0 bases, and 10 bases lay in between. This CDR3 has 15 amino acids. In nucleotides, the CDR3 is TGCGCCAGCAGCTTGGACGGGTCAGCCTCCTACGAGCAGTACTTC. It specifies CASSLDGSASYEQYF.

This chain joins TRBV11-2 and TRBJ1-3; weak D call: TRBD1 (6 bases). The ends were cut back, 0 bases at V and 2 bases at J, with 8 bases in the middle. CDR1 and CDR2 from the germline V gene are SGHAT and FQNNGV. CDR3 size: 15 residues. The CDR3 DNA follows: TGTGCCAGCAGCTTAGAAGGGGGAGCTGGAAACACCATATATTTT. The encoded protein is CASSLEGGAGNTIYF.

The rearrangement joins TRBV7-8 to TRBJ2-1; D unresolved. Trimming shortened V by 1 base and J by 5 bases, and 6 bases separated the two germline ends. The germline V gene encodes CDR1 SGHVS and CDR2 FQNEAQ. The CDR3 consists of 13 residues. The CDR3 spells CASSLVTDNEQFF. The CDR3 nucleotides are TGTGCCAGCAGCTTAGTTACAGACAATGAGCAGTTCTTC.

This chain links TRBV2 with TRBJ1-4, with 7 positions matching TRBD1. Germline V gene lookup returns CDR1 SNHLY and CDR2 FYNNEI. This CDR3 spans 13 amino acids. V lost 10 bases, J lost 0 bases, and 2 bases stayed unmatched. This CDR3 is CATGGTTNEKLFF. In nucleotides, the CDR3 is TGTGCCACAGGGGGTACAACTAATGAAAAACTGTTTTTT.

This rearrangement joins TRBV19 to TRBJ2-5; maybe TRBD1 (6 bases). The CDR3 extends over 13 amino acids. Germline loops: CDR1 LNHDA, CDR2 SQIVND (reference sequence). With 6 bases removed from V and 5 bases from J, the gap between germline ends came to 13 bases. The CDR3, as DNA: TGTGCCAGTAGGCTAACAGGGCTCGAGACCCAGTACTTC. Translation gives CASRLTGLETQYF.

The V call is TRBV6-5, the J call TRBJ1-5; D is unclear. Trimming removed 5 bases at V and 3 bases at J, with 11 bases between. The CDR3 is 14 amino acids. Germline CDR1 is MNHEY and CDR2 is SVGAGI. In DNA, the CDR3 is TGTGCCAGCAGTCCGGCGGGGTCCAATCAGCCCCAGCATTTT. Its protein is CASSPAGSNQPQHF.

The chain uses TRBV12-3 or TRBV12-4 and TRBJ1-1; D perhaps matches TRBD1 (6 bases). V was cut by 3 bases and J by 6 bases, with 8 bases left in between. The CDR3 totals 12 residues. CDR3 amino acids: CASSFYRAEAFF. CDR3 DNA: TGTGCCAGCAGTTTCTACAGGGCTGAAGCTTTCTTT.

The CDR3 DNA follows: TGTGCCAGCAGTGAAGCTACTTCTTTGGGAGATCGGGGCACTGAAGCTTTCTTT. Amino acids: CASSEATSLGDRGTEAFF. V gene TRBV2 combines with J gene TRBJ1-1; D not resolved. Trimming left V 0 bases short and J 4 bases short, with 21 bases between. Germline V gene sequence: CDR1 SNHLY, CDR2 FYNNEI. This CDR3 has 18 residues.

Here the CDR3 reads CASSAALNTEAFF. The CDR3 coding sequence is TGTGCCAGCAGCGCGGCTCTTAACACTGAAGCTTTCTTT. The chain recombines TRBV11-2 with TRBJ1-1; D call uncertain. The CDR3 is 13 residues long. Looked up from germline, CDR1 is SGHAT and CDR2 is FQNNGV. The germline V and J ends were trimmed by 5 bases and 2 bases, with 9 bases remaining between them.

The chain combines TRBV5-4 with TRBJ2-1; D not certain. V was trimmed by 0 bases and J by 0 bases, leaving 10 bases between them. The germline CDR1 and CDR2 sequences are SGHNT and YYREEE (reference sequence). The CDR3 runs 16 residues. CDR3 loop: CASSLARLPSYNEQFF. CDR3 in DNA: TGTGCCAGCAGCTTGGCCAGGCTGCCCTCCTACAATGAGCAGTTCTTC.

V usage is TRBV5-1 and J usage is TRBJ2-1; 8 positions match TRBD1. The CDR3 extends over 14 amino acids. Losses at the gene ends were 4 bases for V and 6 bases for J; bases not matched to a gene: 6. Germline CDR1 SGHRS, CDR2 YFSETQ. CDR3 nucleotide sequence: TGCGCCAGCAGCAGTGGGGGACAGGCCAATGAGCAGTTCTTC. This encodes CASSSGGQANEQFF. The complete variable domain, with remaining parts taken from reference TRBV5-1 and TRBJ2-1, reads KAGVTQTPRYLIKTRGQQVTLSCSPISGHRSVSWYQQTPGQGLQFLFEYFSETQRNKGNFPGRFSGRQFSNSRSEMNVSTLELGDSALYLCASSSGGQANEQFFGPGTRLTVL.

The chain uses TRBV19 and TRBJ2-3, with 7 nucleotides matching TRBD1. V dropped 3 bases and J dropped 1; count of bases not matched to a gene: 13. Germline V lookup: CDR1 LNHDA, CDR2 SQIVND (reference sequence). The CDR3 spans 18 residues. CDR3 nucleotide sequence: TGTGCCAGTAGTATTGGAGACAGGGCATTGTTACGCACAGATACGCAGTATTTT. As protein: CASSIGDRALLRTDTQYF. The variable domain in full, with the rest retrieved from reference TRBV19 and TRBJ2-3, is DGGITQSPKYLFRKEGQNVTLSCEQNLNHDAMYWYRQDPGQGLRLIYYSQIVNDFQKGDIAEGYSVSREKKESFPLTVTSAQKNPTAFYLCASSIGDRALLRTDTQYFGPGTRLTVL.

The chain recombines TRBV19 with TRBJ1-6; TRBD1 is a possible D gene (6 bases). This CDR3 region has 15 residues. V was cut by 8 bases and J by 0 bases, with 11 bases left in between. The germline V gene has CDR1 LNHDA and CDR2 SQIVND (reference sequence). The CDR3 here is CASSNRDSYNSPLHF. The CDR3 DNA reads as TGTGCCAGTTCTAACAGGGACTCCTATAATTCACCCCTCCACTTT. Based on the CDR3 plus reference TRBV19 and TRBJ1-6, the full variable domain is DGGITQSPKYLFRKEGQNVTLSCEQNLNHDAMYWYRQDPGQGLRLIYYSQIVNDFQKGDIAEGYSVSREKKESFPLTVTSAQKNPTAFYLCASSNRDSYNSPLHFGNGTRLTVT.

As DNA, the CDR3 is TGTGCCAGCAGTTCACCGGGGGGCGGTGAGCAGTTCTTC. Amino acid sequence: CASSSPGGGEQFF. This chain links TRBV6-5 with TRBJ2-1, with a weak D call TRBD2 (7 bases). CDR1 and CDR2 (germline): MNHEY, SVGAGI. This CDR3 contains 13 residues. Trimming shortened V by 4 bases and J by 9 bases, and 13 bases separated the two germline ends.

This chain joins TRBV7-9 and TRBJ2-2, with 10 bases that match TRBD2. CDR3 length: 18 amino acids. V gave up 8 bases and J gave up 0 bases; unmatched junction bases: 12. The germline gives CDR1 SEHNR, CDR2 FQNEAQ (reference sequence). In nucleotides, the CDR3 is TGTGCCAGCTCCCTGGGGCTAGCGGGGGTCCCGAACACCGGGGAGCTGTTTTTT. Translation: CASSLGLAGVPNTGELFF.

The rearrangement links TRBV2 to TRBJ1-4; a possible D gene is TRBD1 (6 bases). The CDR3 is made up of 12 amino acids. Trimming left V 4 bases short and J 8 bases short, with 8 bases between. From germline, CDR1 is SNHLY and CDR2 FYNNEI. CDR3 sequence: CASSVGAEKLFF. CDR3 coding DNA: TGTGCCAGCAGTGTGGGGGCAGAAAAACTGTTTTTT.

V is TRBV6-5 and J is TRBJ1-5; weak D call: TRBD1 (6 bases). CDR1 and CDR2 from the germline V gene are MNHEY and SVGAGI. This CDR3 is built from 13 residues. The V gene lost 5 bases and the J gene lost 5 bases, with 10 bases spanning the gap. CDR3 nucleotide sequence: TGTGCCAGCAGTCAGGGGTGGTATCAGCCCCAGCATTTT. Its protein product is CASSQGWYQPQHF.

The CDR3 DNA sequence: TGCGCCAGCAGCTTGGGGCGCCAGGGTCGGGCTGAAGCTTTCTTT. Translation: CASSLGRQGRAEAFF. This rearrangement joins TRBV5-1 to TRBJ1-1; D is perhaps TRBD1 (5 bases). CDR3 size: 15 residues. V was cut by 0 bases and J by 6 bases, with 15 bases left in between. The germline CDR1 and CDR2 sequences are SGHRS and YFSETQ.

The chain joins TRBV28 to TRBJ2-2; 12 nucleotides align to TRBD1. CDR3 length: 16 amino acids. With V trimmed by 6 bases and J by 6 bases, 8 bases remained unmatched. Looked up from germline, CDR1 is MDHEN and CDR2 is SYDVKM. CDR3 amino acids: CASRPPGQGAAGELFF. CDR3 DNA sequence: TGTGCCAGCAGACCTCCGGGACAGGGGGCGGCCGGGGAGCTGTTTTTT. Full variable domain (outside the CDR3, taken from reference TRBV28 and TRBJ2-2): DVKVTQSSRYLVKRTGEKVFLECVQDMDHENMFWYRQDPGLGLRLIYFSYDVKMKEKGDIPEGYSVSREKKERFSLILESASTNQTSMYLCASRPPGQGAAGELFFGEGSRLTVL.